What follows are 2 T cell receptor beta chains derived from one specimen sequenced in a study of beta chain features in type 1 diabetes. Expressed TCRB transcripts were sequenced after all isolated RNA was converted to cDNA. Only in-frame clones appear in the TCRdb table, and some are missing; sequencing was by immunoSEQ multiplex PCR. This table has around 140,000 clones, about 10% appearing once. No antigen is known for these receptors. General study points: Among patients with Type 1 diabetes, TCRB CDR3s were moderately but significantly shorter in every one of the four CD4+ subsets.

The sequenced material came from central memory CD4+ T cells from blood. Receptors were obtained from a young man with type 1 diabetes.

The rearrangement links TRBV5-4 to TRBJ2-4; 10 bases are shared with TRBD1. V lost 4 bases and J lost 7; bases outside the gene matches: 2. CDR3 length equals 13 residues. CDR1 is SGHNT, CDR2 YYREEE, per germline (reference sequence). The CDR3 sequence: CASSQDRGNIQYF. The CDR3, as DNA: TGTGCCAGCAGCCAGGACAGGGGGAACATTCAGTACTTC.

The table lists this clone with a few counts. V gene TRBV9 combines with J gene TRBJ2-7; D is unresolved. Germline V gene lookup returns CDR1 SGDLS and CDR2 YYNGEE. V was cut by 4 bases and J by 2 bases, with 16 bases left in between. The CDR3 length is 15 residues. CDR3 nucleotides: TGTGCCAGCAGCCCGAGTGGAGTTATCACCTACGAGCAGTACTTC. It yields the protein CASSPSGVITYEQYF. The full variable domain, completed using reference TRBV9 and TRBJ2-7, is DSGVTQTPKHLITATGQRVTLRCSPRSGDLSVYWYQQSLDQGLQFLIQYYNGEERAKGNILERFSAQQFPDLHSELNLSSLELGDSALYFCASSPSGVITYEQYFGPGTRLTVT.